This T cell receptor beta chain was profiled in a study of shared clonotypes between healthy human individuals. Per the germline V gene, CDR1 is SGHDN and CDR2 is FVKESK. This CDR3 is built from 16 residues. Trimming removed 4 bases at V and 3 bases at J, with 15 bases between. Generated by immunoSEQ multiplex PCR, the TCRdb table keeps only in-frame clones and is missing some. The data contain about 1 million clones, about 76% of them singletons. The specimen was memory CD4+ T cells sorted from blood. Subset defined: CD45RA-negative fraction. This sequence originates from a man between 18 and 35 years old in good health. The genes are TRBV14 and TRBJ2-2, with D possibly matching TRBD2 (5 bases). The CDR3 here is CASSRITRTDTGELFF. CDR3 nucleotides: TGTGCCAGCAGCCGAATAACTAGGACGGACACCGGGGAGCTGTTTTTT.